These 27 T cell receptor beta chains originate from one sample sequenced in a study of control samples from healthy donors and cancer patients. The table came from immunoSEQ multiplex PCR; TCRdb's copy has only in-frame clones and leaves some out. The table shows some 130,000 clones, with over 85% occurring only once. Sequenced: blood. The receptors derive from a man under 40 in good health.

V gene TRBV15 combines with J gene TRBJ2-7, with D tentatively TRBD1 (6 bases). Trimming stripped 9 bases from V and 3 bases from J, with 21 bases between. Germline lookup yields CDR1 LNHNV and CDR2 YYDKDF (reference sequence). The CDR3 is 15 residues long. The CDR3 spells CATGEVGGVFYEQYF. CDR3 sequence (DNA): TGTGCCACAGGGGAAGTTGGGGGCGTCTTCTACGAGCAGTACTTC.

V usage is TRBV30 and J usage is TRBJ2-5, with unresolved D. This CDR3 spans 13 amino acids. Per germline, CDR1 GTSNPN and CDR2 SVGIG (reference sequence). V lost 2 bases, J lost 5 bases, and 12 bases lay in between. The CDR3 here is CAWSRDVSETQYF. The CDR3 bases are TGTGCCTGGAGTCGAGACGTTAGCGAGACCCAGTACTTC.

The V gene is TRBV9, the J gene TRBJ2-2; 7 nucleotides agree with TRBD2. There are 13 residues in the CDR3. After removal of 3 bases from V and 5 bases from J, the junction contained 1 base not matched to a gene. Germline CDR1 reads SGDLS; CDR2 reads YYNGEE. CDR3 coding DNA: TGTGCCAGCAGCGCCGGGGGGACCGGGGAGCTGTTTTTT. Translating gives CASSAGGTGELFF.

The chain has TRBV3-1 (or the pseudogene TRBV3-2) and TRBJ1-2, with D possibly TRBD1 on 6 matching bases. V shed 4 bases and J shed 3 bases, with 21 bases lying between them. The germline CDR1 and CDR2 sequences are LGHDT and YNNKEL (reference sequence). The CDR3 is made up of 17 amino acids. The CDR3 DNA follows: TGTGCCAGCAGCCCCAGACTGGTGAGGACAGTCCACTATGGCTACACCTTC. As protein: CASSPRLVRTVHYGYTF.

The rearrangement uses TRBV27 and TRBJ1-3; D gene unclear. Trimming removed 3 bases from V and 4 bases from J, with 10 bases in between. The CDR3 spans 14 residues. Germline CDR1 is MNHEY and CDR2 is SMNVEV (reference sequence). CDR3 sequence: CASSLRGGGNTIYF. As DNA, the CDR3 is TGTGCCAGCAGTTTGAGAGGAGGCGGAAACACCATATATTTT.

The chain uses TRBV7-6 and TRBJ1-4; D remains unclear. CDR1 and CDR2 from the germline V gene are SGHVS and FNYEAQ. Trimming left V 2 bases short and J 8 bases short, with 18 bases between. This CDR3 comprises 16 residues. CDR3 sequence (DNA): TGTGCCAGCAGCTTAAGAAACGCAGTCCAAGGGGAAAAACTGTTTTTT. It translates to CASSLRNAVQGEKLFF.

V usage is TRBV14 and J usage is TRBJ2-5; D uncertain. Germline assignment: CDR1 SGHDN and CDR2 FVKESK. Trimming left V 4 bases short and J 0 bases short, with 3 bases between. The CDR3 totals 12 residues. The CDR3 DNA reads as TGTGCCAGCAGCCGCTACCAAGAGACCCAGTACTTC. It is translated as CASSRYQETQYF.

The V gene is TRBV12-5, the J gene TRBJ2-7; D tentatively reads TRBD1 or TRBD2 (6 bases each). The CDR3 runs 14 residues. The germline V and J ends were trimmed by 2 bases and 2 bases, with 10 bases remaining between them. The germline V gene has CDR1 LGHNT and CDR2 FRNRAP. The CDR3 is CASGLPGAPYEQYF. In nucleotides, the CDR3 is TGTGCTAGTGGTTTGCCGGGGGCTCCCTACGAGCAGTACTTC.

This chain connects TRBV12-3 or TRBV12-4 to TRBJ2-3; perhaps TRBD1 as D (6 bases). The CDR3 consists of 12 residues. V gave up 6 bases and J gave up 6 bases, with 10 bases separating them. CDR3 residues: CASRQGWDTQYF. The CDR3 coding sequence is TGTGCCAGCAGGCAGGGGTGGGATACGCAGTATTTT.

The chain employs TRBV7-9 and TRBJ2-1; 9 nucleotides line up with TRBD1. V dropped 1 base and J dropped 6; count of bases not matched to a gene: 7. CDR1 is SEHNR and CDR2 is FQNEAQ in the germline V gene (reference sequence). The CDR3 covers 16 residues. The CDR3: CASSLVPGQGFNEQFF. CDR3 DNA: TGTGCCAGCAGCTTAGTTCCGGGACAGGGATTCAATGAGCAGTTCTTC. Filled out from reference TRBV7-9 and TRBJ2-1, the complete variable domain reads DTGVSQNPRHKITKRGQNVTFRCDPISEHNRLYWYRQTLGQGPEFLTYFQNEAQLEKSRLLSDRFSAERPKGSFSTLEIQRTEQGDSAMYLCASSLVPGQGFNEQFFGPGTRLTVL.

Here the CDR3 DNA reads TGCGCCAGCAGCCAAGACGAGGCGGGGGGGGTCTCCTACGAGCAGTACTTC. Translated, it gives CASSQDEAGGVSYEQYF. The rearrangement links TRBV4-3 to TRBJ2-7; 9 bases are a match to TRBD2. Germline CDR1 is LGHNA and CDR2 is YSLEER. The V and J ends lost 0 bases and 0 bases, in that order; junction bases with no gene match: 6. CDR3 length: 17 residues.

The rearrangement links TRBV24-1 to TRBJ2-2; no clear D gene. In germline, CDR1 is KGHDR, CDR2 SFDVKD. Trimming took 4 bases from V and 7 from J, leaving 9 bases between them. The CDR3 runs 13 residues. CDR3 in amino acids: CATSDLSHGELFF. The CDR3 coding sequence is TGTGCCACCAGTGACCTTAGCCACGGGGAGCTGTTTTTT.

The rearrangement links TRBV3-1 (or the pseudogene TRBV3-2) to TRBJ1-4; D gene unclear. V was pared by 1 base and J by 10 bases, with 13 bases between. Germline V gives CDR1 LGHDT, CDR2 YNNKEL (reference sequence). This CDR3 has 14 residues. CDR3 sequence (DNA): TGTGCCAGCAGCCAAGCGGCCGGGATTCGAAAACTGTTTTTT. Amino acid sequence: CASSQAAGIRKLFF.

This clone was detected only once. The chain recombines TRBV2 with TRBJ1-6; possible D gene TRBD1, 5 bases. V was cut by 6 bases and J by 7 bases, with 10 bases left in between. CDR3 length: 13 amino acids. CDR1 is SNHLY and CDR2 is FYNNEI in the germline V gene. CDR3 bases: TGTGCCAGCAGAGGGGACCTCAATTCACCCCTCCACTTT. This translates into CASRGDLNSPLHF.

V is TRBV30 and J is TRBJ1-4; a weak D match, TRBD1 (6 bases). Trimming left V 0 bases short and J 12 bases short, with 23 bases between. The CDR3 runs 16 residues. The V gene's germline CDR1 is GTSNPN and CDR2 SVGIG (reference sequence). CDR3 amino acids: CAWSVPPGAGARELFF. Written as DNA, the CDR3 is TGTGCCTGGAGTGTACCGCCGGGGGCAGGCGCCCGGGAACTGTTTTTT.

This clone appeared a single time. The chain combines TRBV7-8 with TRBJ2-2, with a possible D match to TRBD2 (6 bases). The CDR3 sequence is 15 residues long. V was shortened by 1 base and J by 7 bases, with 13 bases between the two germline ends. Looked up from germline, CDR1 is SGHVS and CDR2 is FQNEAQ. Written as DNA, the CDR3 is TGTGCCAGCAGCTTAGGGCGGGAACTCGGCGGGGAGCTGTTTTTT. Its protein is CASSLGRELGGELFF.

The chain is built from TRBV19 and TRBJ1-2; 10 bases are a match to TRBD1. Trimming cost V 7 bases and J 8 bases; bases outside gene matches: 13. CDR1 is LNHDA, CDR2 SQIVND, per germline (reference sequence). This CDR3 region has 15 residues. In nucleotides, the CDR3 is TGTGCCAGTAAAGGGACAGGGGCCATCGGTCTCGGCTACACCTTC. Its protein is CASKGTGAIGLGYTF.

The genes are TRBV4-3 and TRBJ1-2; no clear D. The CDR3 is 13 amino acids. Trimming took 3 bases from V and 4 from J, leaving 9 bases between them. Germline V lookup: CDR1 LGHNA, CDR2 YSLEER. The CDR3 is CASSQYSFYGYTF. Here the CDR3 DNA reads TGCGCCAGCAGCCAGTACAGCTTCTATGGCTACACCTTC.

The V call is TRBV5-6, the J call TRBJ1-2; D uncertain. CDR1 and CDR2 from the germline V gene are SGHDT and YYEEEE. This CDR3 is 13 amino acids long. V lost 4 bases, J lost 5 bases, and 12 bases lay in between. CDR3 amino acids: CASSQPPSYGYTF. The CDR3 bases are TGTGCCAGCAGCCAGCCCCCATCTTATGGCTACACCTTC.

As concerns this clone: An end of the junction does not agree with germline; a read error may underlie this. The rearrangement joins TRBV9 to TRBJ1-1, with D maybe TRBD1 (6 bases). Germline V gives CDR1 SGDLS, CDR2 YYNGEE. This CDR3 has 16 amino acids. The CDR3 nucleotides are TGTGCCAGCAGTGCTCTTCCGGGACAAAGGAACAGTGAAGCTTTCTTT. Amino acids: CASSALPGQRNSEAFF.

The CDR3 DNA reads TGTGCCAGCATCATAGACGTAGGGCCGAACACCATATATTTT. It codes for CASIIDVGPNTIYF. This rearrangement joins TRBV7-9 to TRBJ1-3; no reliable D call. V lost 7 bases and J lost 7, with 17 bases in between. There are 14 residues in the CDR3. CDR1 is SEHNR, CDR2 FQNEAQ, per germline (reference sequence). Full variable domain (missing parts from reference TRBV7-9 and TRBJ1-3): DTGVSQNPRHKITKRGQNVTFRCDPISEHNRLYWYRQTLGQGPEFLTYFQNEAQLEKSRLLSDRFSAERPKGSFSTLEIQRTEQGDSAMYLCASIIDVGPNTIYFGEGSWLTVV.

The rearrangement links TRBV12-3 or TRBV12-4 to TRBJ1-5; D not certain. This CDR3 has 13 amino acids. With 3 bases removed from V and 3 bases from J, the gap between germline ends came to 6 bases. The CDR3 DNA follows: TGTGCCAGCAGTTTGCGGTCCAATCAGCCCCAGCATTTT. Its protein is CASSLRSNQPQHF.

V is TRBV5-6 and J is TRBJ1-3, with D tentatively TRBD1 (5 bases). The CDR3 is 14 residues long. V was shortened by 0 bases and J by 5 bases, with 9 bases between the two germline ends. CDR1 and CDR2 from the germline V gene are SGHDT and YYEEEE. CDR3 in DNA: TGTGCCAGCAGCTTGGGAGGGGTGAGAAACACCATATATTTT. Amino acid sequence: CASSLGGVRNTIYF.

The rearrangement links TRBV9 to TRBJ2-3; no reliable D call. The CDR3 sequence is 17 residues long. V gave up 0 bases and J gave up 0 bases, with 14 bases separating them. Germline CDR1 SGDLS, CDR2 YYNGEE. In DNA, the CDR3 is TGTGCCAGCAGCGTAGGGGCAGGACGAACTAGCACAGATACGCAGTATTTT. Its translation is CASSVGAGRTSTDTQYF.

This sequence joins TRBV2 and TRBJ1-4; possible D gene TRBD1, 5 bases. The V end was cut by 0 bases, the J end by 2 bases, with 10 bases between. Germline CDR1 reads SNHLY; CDR2 reads FYNNEI. The CDR3 has 16 amino acids. CDR3 sequence reads: CASSEAVGGTNEKLFF. In nucleotides, the CDR3 is TGTGCCAGCAGTGAAGCGGTCGGGGGGACTAATGAAAAACTGTTTTTT.

Here the CDR3 DNA reads TGTGCCACCAGCAGAGTAGGGAACTATGGCTACACCTTC. This sequence encodes CATSRVGNYGYTF. The rearrangement links TRBV15 to TRBJ1-2; no clear D gene. This CDR3 has 13 amino acids. Trimming removed 1 base at V and 2 bases at J, with 5 bases between. Germline-derived CDR1 and CDR2 are LNHNV and YYDKDF (reference sequence).

The J gene is TRBJ1-2, the V gene TRBV12-3 or TRBV12-4; D unclear. The CDR3 has 13 amino acids. Trimming pared 3 bases from V and 9 bases from J, leaving 14 bases between. DNA for the CDR3: TGTGCCAGCAGTTTGGCAGGCCCCTACAGCTACACCTTC. Amino acids: CASSLAGPYSYTF.